This entry concerns a single TCR beta chain. Trimming shortened V by 0 bases and J by 4 bases, and 7 bases separated the two germline ends. The CDR3 contains 14 residues. Germline CDR1 is LGHNA and CDR2 is YNFKEQ. This record belongs to a study of blood T cell repertoires in COVID-19. Method: immunoSEQ multiplex PCR; TCRdb's copy keeps in-frame clones and lacks some. The data hold about 160,000 clones, with about three quarters observed a single time. Source material: peripheral blood. The receptor was derived from a man between 65 and 85 years old with acute or convalescent COVID-19. The V gene is TRBV4-2, the J gene TRBJ2-1; D gene uncertain. CDR3 loop: CASSQDSQYNEQFF. CDR3 sequence (DNA): TGTGCCAGCAGCCAAGATTCCCAGTACAATGAGCAGTTCTTC.